The source of this T cell receptor (beta chain) is a study of persistence of HIV-infected CD4 T cells (dated by TCRdb to about 2020). A note on the overall study: Suppressive ART had been received by participants for a median of 8 years. Peripheral blood samples of up to about 180 mL were taken at multiple time points, with the exception of a couple of participants who underwent leukapheresis at a single time point. Anti-CD3/anti-CD28 stimulation activated a higher proportion of cells, with a lower memory fraction, than antigen stimulation. CMV- and HIV-1 Gag-responding CD4+ T cells were isolated from ART-treated individuals so that antigen-driven clonal expansion of HIV-1-infected cells could be examined. The clonality of all cells in each sorted population was measured by TCRbeta sequencing, and the clonality of infected cells was measured by proviral sequencing. The TCR cluster analysis across participants included roughly eight participants for CMV and over 5 participants for Gag.

The immunoSEQ hsTCRB assay version 4 in survey mode was used to sequence TCRbeta repertoires from genomic DNA. Genomic DNA was diluted to about 10 ng/uL, using up to roughly 1 ug per sample for TCRbeta sequencing. Per the authors' processing: Analysis of the TCRbeta data was done in ImmunoSeq Analyzer 3.0, and diversity was computed on productive nucleotide rearrangements. Using the Immunarch R package, lower-bound TCR diversity was estimated with the improved Chao index and clonality was estimated with the Gini coefficient. Nucleotide rearrangements that differed but encoded the same CDR3beta amino acid sequence were counted as separate clonotypes. Differential abundance analysis identified TCRbeta sequences significantly enriched in antigen-responding cells relative to anti-CD3/anti-CD28-activated cells. GLIPH2 grouped TCRs by predicted peptide-MHC specificity, both within each participant and across combined participant data sets. TCRdb's version of the immuneACCESS table is confined to in-frame rearrangements and falls short of the full clone set. An unresolved V gene accounts for under half of the shortfall where checked; the remainder is of unknown origin. The D gene and trimming were derived from the DNA, and the V and J assignments and clone size from that table. This sample has 40,000 to 55,000 clones in its table, and 80% to 90% of those were observed once. 3% to 3.5% of the sample is in the top ten clones.

The CDR3 holds 15 amino acids from the cysteine to the phenylalanine. Just the 45-base CDR3 DNA is kept, in frame starting at base 1. The germline V gene supplies CDR1 MDHEN and CDR2 SYDVKM. V is cut by 7 bases and J by 3 bases, and the space between the germline ends is 18 bases. The full study reports these points: TCR oligoclonality correlated with proviral oligoclonality within the same sorted populations. Few individuals were included in the study, and only a limited range of antigens was tested. Bulk TCR analyses could not be restricted to the rare CMV-responding cells that actually carried HIV-1 proviruses. Significantly lower TCRbeta richness was observed in CMV- and Gag-responding cells than in anti-CD3/anti-CD28-responding cells, and higher oligoclonality was observed in CMV-responding cells than in CD3/CD28-stimulated and Gag-responding cells. Degenerate expanded CDR3beta sequences were enriched in antigen-responding cells, suggesting convergent selection of CD4+ responses to CMV and Gag.

Only a few counts were recorded for this clone. Its antigen is currently not known. No per-base quality is available; no much larger clone lies one base away. The treatment or condition label here, explained by the study, means: suppressive antiretroviral therapy. Cells were stimulated with anti-CD3/anti-CD28 magnetic beads as a nonspecific positive control representing the CD4+ T cell repertoire. CD4+ T cells that responded were sorted based on upregulation of both CD40 ligand and CD69. HIV-1-infected adults in whom suppressive ART had been started during chronic infection were enrolled as participants. Plasma HIV-1 RNA had been undetectable (below 50 copies/mL) in participants for at least 4 years. To be included, participants needed a CD4+ T cell count above 400 cells/uL and a positive CMV serology. Before stimulation, PBMCs were isolated using density centrifugation and depleted of CD8+ T cells. Stimulation of CD8-depleted PBMCs was carried out for over 15 hours with anti-CD28/CD49d costimulation, CD40-blocking antibody and enfuvirtide, to prevent new infections. Cell sorting was performed on a Beckman Coulter MoFlo Legacy or XDP sorter, and dead cells were excluded with propidium iodide. The QIAamp DNA Mini Kit was used for genomic DNA extraction from samples above one million cells, and the Quick-DNA Microprep Kit was used otherwise.

The material was CD4+ T cells sorted from PBMCs after approximately 19-hour stimulation, obtained from a patient who received antiretroviral therapy. The cell subset or site label, as the study defines it: CD40L+CD69+ CD4 T cells responding to anti-CD3/anti-CD28 beads, representing the overall repertoire. The chain was built from TRBV28 and TRBJ2-5; the D gene lacks a confident call. This clonotype was sampled from an adult woman with HIV who was CMV-seropositive. The sequence in DNA is TGTGCCAGCACTTCCGAAGACCCAAATGAAGAGACCCAGTACTTC. This encodes CASTSEDPNEETQYF.